The clone carrying this T cell receptor (beta chain) turned up a few times. The antigen is undetermined. TCRdb called the RACE reads again in MiXCR, with one record for every CDR3 protein. The table records approximately 96,000 distinct CDR3 sequences, 9.3% of them present only once. Described time point: patch test 2, 6 weeks after DPC sensitization. The treatment was: therapeutic diphenylcyclopropenone sensitization with weekly scalp DPC. Donation of samples came from alopecia patients who were 18 to 70 years old and suitable for DPC. The sample comes from a study of human T cells and chemical hapten exposure. Across the whole study: Across samples, TCR yields varied, mostly owing to small differences in pooled library volumes.

The germline V gene encodes CDR1 LGHNA and CDR2 YNFKEQ. The CDR3 loop spans 14 amino acids. Trimming took 0 bases from V and 4 from J; bases not matched to a gene: 3. Study observations and caveats: All donors were alopecia patients, so their immunity may differ from that of healthy people.

V and J are TRBV4-2 and TRBJ2-7, with 7 bases that match TRBD1. This specimen consisted of whole blood, obtained in connection with sensitization to the hapten diphenylcyclopropenone (DPC). This clonotype was obtained from a woman aged 40-49 years with alopecia areata. Some clones in this sample may be carry-over from other donors' samples. CDR3 nucleotide sequence: TGTGCCAGCAGCCAAGATCGACAGGGTTACGAGCAGTACTTC. Translation: CASSQDRQGYEQYF.